Listed below are T cell receptor beta chains from one sample, sequenced in a study of control samples from healthy donors and cancer patients. Clones were read by immunoSEQ multiplex PCR, and TCRdb kept only the in-frame ones, dropping some. This table holds 170,000 or so clones, more than 85% found once. Sequenced: blood. The receptor set was obtained from a woman between 35 and 50 years old in good health. Each CDR3 is given without its conserved first and last residue.

TRBV11-3	TRBJ2-4	15	ASRATGEVRTKNIQY
TRBV12-3/TRBV12-4	TRBJ1-1	9	ASSRGTEAF
TRBV9	TRBJ1-3	9	ASSPGNTIY
TRBV19	TRBJ2-3	9	ASSSGHTQY
TRBV11-2	TRBJ2-1	14	ASSLGQAGSYNEQF
TRBV6-2/TRBV6-3	TRBJ1-5	12	ASSIRRADQPQH
TRBV4-2	TRBJ2-2	14	ASRGGRTGPTGELF
TRBV10-2	TRBJ2-7	13	ASSEPRQGTYEQY
TRBV3-1/TRBV3-2	TRBJ2-5	15	ASSPHPGRAGQETQY
TRBV6-5	TRBJ1-3	10	ASTGQRNTIY
TRBV15	TRBJ1-4	15	ATSRARGATRAEKLF
TRBV7-2	TRBJ2-3	13	ASSFWGGVTDTQY
TRBV11-2	TRBJ1-2	13	ASSPDGGRFHGYT
TRBV18	TRBJ1-2	15	ASSPTPVSPANYGYT
TRBV7-2	TRBJ1-1	12	ASSLVIRNTEAF
TRBV4-1	TRBJ1-2	14	ASSQDSGGMQNGYT
TRBV4-1	TRBJ1-2	11	ASSQGGDDGYT
TRBV5-1	TRBJ1-1	13	ASSLDAGRNTEAF
TRBV11-2	TRBJ1-3	10	ASSLEGDTIY
TRBV4-1	TRBJ1-5	13	ASTARVASNQPQH
TRBV20-1	TRBJ1-2	8	SARVYGYT
TRBV27	TRBJ1-1	13	ASSFDRGAWTEAF